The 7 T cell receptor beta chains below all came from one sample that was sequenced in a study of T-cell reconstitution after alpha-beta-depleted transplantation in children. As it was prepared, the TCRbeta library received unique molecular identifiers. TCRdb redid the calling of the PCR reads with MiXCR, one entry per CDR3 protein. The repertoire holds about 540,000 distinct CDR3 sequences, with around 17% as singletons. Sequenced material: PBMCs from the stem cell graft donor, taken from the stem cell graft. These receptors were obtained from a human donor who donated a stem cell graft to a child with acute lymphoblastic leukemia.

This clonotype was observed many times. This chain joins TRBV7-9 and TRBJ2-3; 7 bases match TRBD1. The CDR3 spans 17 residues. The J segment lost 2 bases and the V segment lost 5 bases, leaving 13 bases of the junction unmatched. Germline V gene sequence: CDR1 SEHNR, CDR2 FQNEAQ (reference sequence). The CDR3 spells CASSPKATGVLTDTQYF. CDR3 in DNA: TGTGCCAGCAGCCCTAAAGCAACAGGGGTCCTCACAGATACGCAGTATTTT.

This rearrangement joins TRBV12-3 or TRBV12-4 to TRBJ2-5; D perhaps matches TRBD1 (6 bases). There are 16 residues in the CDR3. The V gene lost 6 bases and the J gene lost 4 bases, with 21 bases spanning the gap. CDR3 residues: CASSSPPTGRRETQYF. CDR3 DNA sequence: TGTGCCAGCAGCTCGCCCCCTACAGGGCGGAGAGAGACCCAGTACTTC.

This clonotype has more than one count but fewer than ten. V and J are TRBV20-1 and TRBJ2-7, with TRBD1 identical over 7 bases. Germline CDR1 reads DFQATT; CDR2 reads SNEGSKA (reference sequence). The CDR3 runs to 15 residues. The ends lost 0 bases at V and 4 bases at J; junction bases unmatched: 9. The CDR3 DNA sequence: TGCAGTGCTAGAGACATTGACAGGGTAGGTTACGAGCAGTACTTC. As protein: CSARDIDRVGYEQYF.

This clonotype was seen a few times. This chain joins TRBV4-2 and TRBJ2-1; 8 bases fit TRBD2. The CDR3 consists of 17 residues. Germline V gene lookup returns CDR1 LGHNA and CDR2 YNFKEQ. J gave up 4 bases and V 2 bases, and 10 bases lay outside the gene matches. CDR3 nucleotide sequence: TGTGCCAGCAGCCAAATCCCCTCTAGCGGGCCTTACAATGAGCAGTTCTTC. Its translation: CASSQIPSSGPYNEQFF.

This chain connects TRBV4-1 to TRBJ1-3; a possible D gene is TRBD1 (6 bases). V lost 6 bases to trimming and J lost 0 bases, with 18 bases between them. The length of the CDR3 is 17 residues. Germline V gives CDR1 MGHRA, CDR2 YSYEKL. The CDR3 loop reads CASRQGPIRDSGNTIYF. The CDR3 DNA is TGCGCCAGCAGACAGGGACCCATCAGGGACTCTGGAAACACCATATATTTT.

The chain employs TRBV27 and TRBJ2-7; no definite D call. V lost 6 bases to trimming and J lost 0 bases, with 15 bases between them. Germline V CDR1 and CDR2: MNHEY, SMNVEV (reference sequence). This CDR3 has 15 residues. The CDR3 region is CASRFTAGSSYEQYF. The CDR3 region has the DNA TGTGCCAGCAGGTTCACGGCAGGAAGCTCCTACGAGCAGTACTTC.

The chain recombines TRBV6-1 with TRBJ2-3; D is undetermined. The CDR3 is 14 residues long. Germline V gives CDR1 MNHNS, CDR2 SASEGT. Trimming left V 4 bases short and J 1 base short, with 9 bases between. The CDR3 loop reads CASSVTLRTDTQYF. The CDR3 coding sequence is TGTGCCAGCAGTGTCACCTTGCGCACAGATACGCAGTATTTT.